This T cell receptor beta chain comes out of a study of shared clonotypes between healthy human individuals. On this clone itself: The antigen remains unidentified.

The run depth of the assay was deep. Repertoires were generated with immunoSEQ multiplex PCR, while TCRdb's copy carries only in-frame clones and drops some. The sample has approximately 2,300,000 clones, 85% to 95% seen once; the top ten hold 0.3% to 0.4%. The study's findings and limits: Non-shared clonotypes had lower generation probabilities than those shared by all four donors. It was observed that 5% to 6% of naive CD4 clonotypes were shared across several donors.

From germline, CDR1 is MDHEN and CDR2 SYDVKM. The CDR3 extends over 15 amino acids. The V gene end was trimmed by 9 bases and the J gene end by 5 bases; junction bases not matched to a gene: 11. This receptor was identified in a young man in good health. Some clones in this sample may be carry-over from other donors' samples. Sequences were obtained from naive CD4+ T cells from PBMCs. The subset denotes: CD45RA+ positively selected. This chain joins TRBV28 and TRBJ2-3; 10 positions match TRBD2. The CDR3 region has the DNA TGTGCCAGAGTAATAGCGGGAGGACCTCAAGATACGCAGTATTTT. Its translation is CARVIAGGPQDTQYF. The entire variable domain, with the rest obtained from reference TRBV28 and TRBJ2-3, is as follows: DVKVTQSSRYLVKRTGEKVFLECVQDMDHENMFWYRQDPGLGLRLIYFSYDVKMKEKGDIPEGYSVSREKKERFSLILESASTNQTSMYLCARVIAGGPQDTQYFGPGTRLTVL.